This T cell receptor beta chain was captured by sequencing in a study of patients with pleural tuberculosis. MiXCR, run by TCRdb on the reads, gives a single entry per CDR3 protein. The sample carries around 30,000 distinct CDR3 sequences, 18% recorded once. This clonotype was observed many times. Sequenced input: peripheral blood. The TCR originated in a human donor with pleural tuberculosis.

DNA for the CDR3: TGTGCCAGCAGCCCAGGACTAGCCTACGAGCAGTACTTC. The encoded protein is CASSPGLAYEQYF. V gene TRBV5-6 combines with J gene TRBJ2-7; the match to TRBD2 covers 7 bases. CDR1 is SGHDT, CDR2 YYEEEE, per germline. Unmatched junction bases numbered 3, after V lost 4 bases and J lost 2 bases. The CDR3 covers 13 residues.